The 10 T cell receptor beta chains below come from one sample, sequenced in a study of blood T cell repertoires in COVID-19. Clones were read by immunoSEQ multiplex PCR, and TCRdb kept only the in-frame ones, dropping some. Of around 300,000 clones in the sample, around 91% were seen once. The material sequenced was PBMCs or T cells enriched from blood (not recorded which). These receptors originate from a woman between 18 and 29 years old who had recovered from COVID-19.

The V call is TRBV7-9, the J call TRBJ1-3, with 11 bases identical to TRBD1. V gave up 3 bases and J gave up 7 bases; unmatched junction bases: 2. Germline V gene data show CDR1 as SEHNR and CDR2 as FQNEAQ (reference sequence). The CDR3 has 14 amino acids. The CDR3 spells CASSLGQGENTIYF. DNA of the CDR3: TGTGCCAGCAGCTTGGGACAGGGGGAGAACACCATATATTTT.

The J gene is TRBJ1-5, the V gene TRBV3-1 (or the pseudogene TRBV3-2), with D maybe TRBD1 (6 bases). Trimming removed 2 bases from V and 9 bases from J, with 14 bases in between. This CDR3 comprises 14 residues. Germline assignment: CDR1 LGHDT and CDR2 YNNKEL (reference sequence). The chain's CDR3 is CASSQSQDSRPQHF. The DNA of the CDR3 is TGTGCCAGCAGCCAATCACAGGACAGTCGGCCCCAGCATTTT.

This chain connects TRBV5-1 to TRBJ2-3; maybe TRBD1 (5 bases). This CDR3 is 16 amino acids long. CDR1 and CDR2 from the germline V gene are SGHRS and YFSETQ. V was cut by 3 bases and J by 2 bases, with 16 bases left in between. CDR3 DNA sequence: TGCGCCAGCAGCTCATCCCGGACAATATCCACAGATACGCAGTATTTT. It encodes CASSSSRTISTDTQYF.

This clone was picked up one time. The chain is built from TRBV11-3 and TRBJ2-2, with 9 bases lining up with TRBD2. Losses at the gene ends were 8 bases for V and 4 bases for J; bases not matched to a gene: 8. The CDR3 length is 15 residues. Looked up from germline, CDR1 is SGHNT and CDR2 is YENEEA. The CDR3 loop is CASRSGGPVTGELFF. DNA for the CDR3: TGTGCCAGCCGGAGCGGGGGGCCGGTCACCGGGGAGCTGTTTTTT.

The CDR3 DNA follows: TGTGCCAGCAGTGAAGTGAAGCGTCGCGAAAGCTATGGCTACACCTTC. It is translated as CASSEVKRRESYGYTF. The chain couples TRBV2 to TRBJ1-2, with no clear D. The CDR3 has 16 amino acids. In germline, CDR1 is SNHLY, CDR2 FYNNEI. V gave up 1 base and J gave up 4 bases, with 16 bases separating them.

The V call is TRBV14, the J call TRBJ2-7, with 9 bases aligning to TRBD1. Unmatched junction bases numbered 11, after V lost 5 bases and J lost 6 bases. CDR1 SGHDN and CDR2 FVKESK come from the germline V gene. CDR3 length: 15 amino acids. The CDR3 coding sequence is TGTGCCAGCAGCTGGGGATCCGGACAGGGGTTCGAGCAGTACTTC. Translating it yields CASSWGSGQGFEQYF.

The rearrangement joins TRBV14 to TRBJ1-5; possibly TRBD1 for D (5 bases). V lost 2 bases to trimming and J lost 1 base, with 9 bases between them. The germline gives CDR1 SGHDN, CDR2 FVKESK. The CDR3 spans 15 residues. CDR3 DNA sequence: TGTGCCAGCAGCCAAAGGCAGGGCAGCAATCAGCCCCAGCATTTT. The encoded protein is CASSQRQGSNQPQHF.

V gene TRBV9 combines with J gene TRBJ1-6, with D possibly TRBD1 on 6 matching bases. Looked up from germline, CDR1 is SGDLS and CDR2 is YYNGEE. This CDR3 comprises 16 residues. Trimming removed 4 bases from V and 3 bases from J, with 14 bases in between. CDR3 nucleotides: TGTGCCAGCAGCCAAAGGGGACAAAACTATAATTCACCCCTCCACTTT. Its translation is CASSQRGQNYNSPLHF.

The V call is TRBV27, the J call TRBJ2-2; 8 positions match TRBD1. The germline V gene encodes CDR1 MNHEY and CDR2 SMNVEV (reference sequence). Trimming cost V 6 bases and J 0 bases; bases outside gene matches: 9. The CDR3 totals 17 residues. The CDR3 protein is CASSFIGQGTNTGELFF. CDR3 bases: TGTGCCAGCAGCTTCATCGGACAGGGTACGAACACCGGGGAGCTGTTTTTT.

This sequence joins TRBV7-2 and TRBJ2-1; weak D call: TRBD2 (5 bases). The CDR3 length is 15 residues. Per the germline V gene, CDR1 is SGHTA and CDR2 is FQGNSA. V shed 3 bases and J shed 8 bases, with 17 bases lying between them. This chain's CDR3 is CASSFSGPLSDEQFF. The CDR3 DNA is TGTGCCAGCAGCTTCTCCGGGCCCCTTAGCGATGAGCAGTTCTTC.